These 23 T cell receptor beta chains originate from one sample sequenced in a study of shared clonotypes between healthy human individuals. Using immunoSEQ multiplex PCR, the repertoire was profiled, and TCRdb retains in-frame clones only, with some absent. The sample includes just over 95,000 clones, 67% of them seen just once. The sequencing sample was made of memory CD8+ T cells sorted from blood. The subset denotes: CD45RO+ cells pooled with CCR7-negative TemRA cells. These receptors were collected from a man younger than 45 in good health.

This clone has a handful of counts. The chain uses TRBV2 and TRBJ1-5; the D is unclear. The V end was cut by 3 bases, the J end by 5 bases, with 8 bases between. This CDR3 has 13 amino acids. Germline V gives CDR1 SNHLY, CDR2 FYNNEI. The CDR3 spells CASSDWVDQPQHF. CDR3 nucleotides: TGTGCCAGCAGTGACTGGGTAGATCAGCCCCAGCATTTT.

This rearrangement joins TRBV11-3 to TRBJ2-2; D is unclear. In germline, CDR1 is SGHNT, CDR2 YENEEA. V lost 0 bases and J lost 7, with 9 bases in between. The CDR3 extends over 14 amino acids. The CDR3 DNA sequence: TGTGCCAGCAGCTTAGAGGGATACGGCGGGGAGCTGTTTTTT. Translated, it gives CASSLEGYGGELFF.

CDR3 coding DNA: TGTGCCAGCAGTTCGCTGGACAGATCCACCGGGGAGCTGTTTTTT. Amino acids: CASSSLDRSTGELFF. The chain recombines TRBV6-6 with TRBJ2-2, with D tentatively TRBD1 (6 bases). The CDR3 is 15 amino acids. The germline gives CDR1 MNHNY, CDR2 SVGAGI (reference sequence). The ends were cut back, 4 bases at V and 4 bases at J, with 13 bases in the middle.

V is TRBV7-9 and J is TRBJ1-1; possibly TRBD1 for D (6 bases). Between the trimmed V and J ends, which lost 4 bases and 0 bases, there was a span of 18 bases. From germline, CDR1 is SEHNR and CDR2 FQNEAQ (reference sequence). The CDR3 contains 17 residues. The CDR3 DNA reads as TGTGCCAGCAGCTCCCCCGACGCGGGGGCCCTGAACACTGAAGCTTTCTTT. This sequence encodes CASSSPDAGALNTEAFF.

This rearrangement joins TRBV6-5 to TRBJ2-1; a weak D match, TRBD1 (6 bases). V shed 2 bases and J shed 2 bases, with 13 bases lying between them. Germline V gene data show CDR1 as MNHEY and CDR2 as SVGAGI. The CDR3 has 16 amino acids. The CDR3 loop is CASSYHNRAAYNEQFF. The CDR3 nucleotides are TGTGCCAGCAGTTACCACAACAGGGCGGCCTACAATGAGCAGTTCTTC.

A word on this clone: One end of the junction does not line up with germline, which may come from a read error. The rearrangement joins TRBV7-7 to TRBJ1-4; D perhaps matches TRBD1 (6 bases). CDR3 length equals 15 residues. Germline V gene data show CDR1 as SSHAT and CDR2 as FNYEAQ (reference sequence). The CDR3 DNA follows: TGTGCTAGCAGCTTGGGGACAACAACTAATGAAAAACTGTTTTTT. Protein sequence: CASSLGTTTNEKLFF.

The rearrangement joins TRBV2 to TRBJ2-1; D possibly corresponds to TRBD2 (6 bases). The germline gives CDR1 SNHLY, CDR2 FYNNEI. The V end lost 6 bases, the J end lost 8 bases, and 14 bases lay between the germline ends. The CDR3 is 13 amino acids. CDR3 residues: CASSRGMLDEQFF. The CDR3, as DNA: TGTGCCAGCAGCCGGGGGATGTTGGATGAGCAGTTCTTC.

As for this clone: This probably arose from a read error, given a far larger clone one base away. The gene calls are TRBV4-3 and TRBJ1-2; tentative D call: TRBD1 (5 bases). CDR3 length equals 14 residues. Looked up from germline, CDR1 is LGHNA and CDR2 is YSLEER. Between the trimmed V and J ends, which lost 6 bases and 0 bases, there was a span of 11 bases. The CDR3 region has the DNA TGCGCCAGCAGTTCGACAGCGTCTAACTATGGCTACACCTTC. Its protein product is CASSSTASNYGYTF.

This rearrangement joins TRBV7-9 to TRBJ2-2; D unclear. The CDR3 extends over 13 amino acids. Germline V gene sequence: CDR1 SEHNR, CDR2 FQNEAQ (reference sequence). With 4 bases removed from V and 4 bases from J, the gap between germline ends came to 7 bases. CDR3 in DNA: TGTGCCAGCAGCTCGGACCTCACCGGGGAGCTGTTTTTT. Protein product: CASSSDLTGELFF.

V gene TRBV28 combines with J gene TRBJ1-2, with TRBD1 matching 7 bases. This CDR3 spans 12 amino acids. V was pared by 5 bases and J by 6 bases, with 3 bases of the junction left unmatched. Germline assignment: CDR1 MDHEN and CDR2 SYDVKM. CDR3 loop: CASSTTGDGYTF. CDR3 in DNA: TGTGCCAGCAGTACCACAGGGGATGGCTACACCTTC.

The chain joins TRBV6-4 to TRBJ2-3; 7 bases agree with TRBD1. CDR3 length equals 14 residues. Germline-derived CDR1 and CDR2 are MRHNA and SNTAGT. Trimming cost V 5 bases and J 2 bases; bases outside gene matches: 4. CDR3 sequence (DNA): TGTGCCAGCAGTCGGACAGGATCCACAGATACGCAGTATTTT. This sequence encodes CASSRTGSTDTQYF.

This clone appeared once. The rearrangement uses TRBV5-6 and TRBJ2-7; D gene unclear. Trimming pared 1 base from V and 7 bases from J, leaving 9 bases between. Germline V CDR1 and CDR2: SGHDT, YYEEEE. CDR3 length: 12 residues. The CDR3 DNA reads as TGTGCCAGCAGCTTGAGTTATCTGGAGCAGTACTTC. Translation: CASSLSYLEQYF.

This clone was detected a few times. V gene TRBV29-1 combines with J gene TRBJ2-3, with D possibly TRBD2 on 5 matching bases. Germline V CDR1 and CDR2: SQVTM, ANQGSEA. This CDR3 is 14 amino acids long. V lost 5 bases to trimming and J lost 3 bases, with 15 bases between them. In nucleotides, the CDR3 is TGCAGCGTTTCGATTGGGAGTGAGACAGATACGCAGTATTTT. As protein: CSVSIGSETDTQYF.

This chain connects TRBV9 to TRBJ2-1; 10 positions match TRBD2. The V and J ends lost 3 bases and 6 bases, in that order; junction bases with no gene match: 6. CDR1 is SGDLS, CDR2 YYNGEE, per germline. The CDR3 loop spans 15 amino acids. Here the CDR3 reads CASSAGTSERNEQFF. The CDR3 nucleotides are TGTGCCAGCAGCGCCGGGACTAGCGAGCGCAATGAGCAGTTCTTC.

The chain has TRBV6-5 and TRBJ2-7; no clear D. CDR1 is MNHEY and CDR2 is SVGAGI in the germline V gene. The CDR3 has 13 residues. Trimming removed 0 bases from V and 2 bases from J, with 5 bases in between. The DNA of the CDR3 is TGTGCCAGCAGTTACTCCGACACCTACGAGCAGTACTTC. This translates into CASSYSDTYEQYF.

About this clone itself: It differs at one base from a far larger clone, so likely a read error. The chain links TRBV6-4 to TRBJ2-1, with 13 bases aligning to TRBD2. The CDR3 consists of 15 residues. Trimming took 2 bases from V and 5 from J; bases not matched to a gene: 0. From germline, CDR1 is MRHNA and CDR2 SNTAGT. CDR3 sequence reads: CASSDGTSGNNEQFF. The DNA for the CDR3 is TGTGCCAGCAGTGACGGGACTAGCGGGAACAATGAGCAGTTCTTC.

The chain has TRBV28 and TRBJ1-4, with D possibly being TRBD1 (5 bases). The V end was cut by 3 bases, the J end by 11 bases, with 7 bases between. The CDR3 sequence is 11 residues long. CDR1 MDHEN and CDR2 SYDVKM come from the germline V gene. CDR3 DNA sequence: TGTGCCAGCAGTTTTGGGGGGAAACTGTTTTTT. Amino acid sequence: CASSFGGKLFF.

The chain joins TRBV4-3 to TRBJ2-1, with TRBD2 matching over 9 bases. Trimming at V came to 0 bases and at J to 3 bases, leaving 3 bases not matched to a gene. This CDR3 has 16 amino acids. The germline V gene has CDR1 LGHNA and CDR2 YSLEER. CDR3 sequence (DNA): TGCGCCAGCAGCCAAGATAGCGGGAGTTACTACAATGAGCAGTTCTTC. It codes for CASSQDSGSYYNEQFF.

The chain has TRBV29-1 and TRBJ2-3; weak D call: TRBD2 (6 bases). The germline V gene encodes CDR1 SQVTM and CDR2 ANQGSEA. The V end was cut by 2 bases, the J end by 1 base, with 16 bases between. The CDR3 length is 16 residues. The CDR3 DNA follows: TGCAGCGTTGAAAACCCGGACTATACCGGCACAGATACGCAGTATTTT. It encodes CSVENPDYTGTDTQYF.

V and J are TRBV27 and TRBJ1-4; no clear D. The CDR3 runs to 17 residues. V was pared by 5 bases and J by 7 bases, with 23 bases between. Germline CDR1 and CDR2: MNHEY and SMNVEV (reference sequence). The CDR3 reads CASSPEVGASWGEKLFF. Here the CDR3 DNA reads TGTGCCAGCAGTCCCGAAGTTGGAGCCAGCTGGGGTGAAAAACTGTTTTTT.

The genes are TRBV15 and TRBJ2-2, with 11 bases identical to TRBD2. Per the germline V gene, CDR1 is LNHNV and CDR2 is YYDKDF (reference sequence). The CDR3 has 19 amino acids. Germline trimming cut 0 bases from V and 5 bases from J; bases unmatched to any gene: 11. CDR3 in amino acids: CATSRDGLAGSLATGELFF. The CDR3 coding sequence is TGTGCCACCAGCAGAGACGGACTAGCGGGCTCGTTGGCAACCGGGGAGCTGTTTTTT.

This chain links TRBV27 with TRBJ2-1; D ambiguous. The CDR3 covers 15 residues. CDR1 and CDR2 (germline): MNHEY, SMNVEV (reference sequence). V was clipped by 5 bases and J by 0 bases, with 11 bases between them. The CDR3 protein is CASSIFASSYNEQFF. The CDR3 DNA reads as TGTGCCAGCAGTATCTTCGCGAGCTCCTACAATGAGCAGTTCTTC.

This chain links TRBV5-6 with TRBJ2-7; the D is unclear. The V gene's germline CDR1 is SGHDT and CDR2 YYEEEE. CDR3 length: 13 amino acids. The V gene lost 0 bases and the J gene lost 2 bases, with 6 bases spanning the gap. DNA for the CDR3: TGTGCCAGCAGCTTGGCCGGTCCCTACGAGCAGTACTTC. Translating it yields CASSLAGPYEQYF.